Each of the 5 T cell receptor beta chains below was sequenced from the same sample in a study of early T cells in non-severe SARS-CoV-2 infection. TCRdb called the 5' RACE reads again in MiXCR, with one record for every CDR3 protein. The sample has approximately 28,000 distinct CDR3 sequences; roughly 5.3% are singletons. Sequencing was carried out using whole blood. Every receptor here comes from an adult who was a healthcare worker with PCR-confirmed SARS-CoV-2 infection or an uninfected control (not recorded which).

This chain joins TRBV4-3 and TRBJ2-7, with TRBD1 matching over 10 bases. V dropped 0 bases and J dropped 0; count of bases not matched to a gene: 11. The CDR3 runs 19 residues. Germline V gives CDR1 LGHNA, CDR2 YSLEER. CDR3 in amino acids: CASSQETGQGTSFSYEQYF. As DNA, the CDR3 is TGCGCCAGCAGCCAAGAAACGGGACAGGGGACTTCGTTCTCCTACGAGCAGTACTTC.

This clonotype was recorded at least ten times. The chain couples TRBV12-3 or TRBV12-4 to TRBJ2-1; 8 bases line up with TRBD1. Germline trimming cut 5 bases from V and 7 bases from J; bases unmatched to any gene: 7. The CDR3 consists of 14 residues. CDR3: CASSPDRGRNEQFF. For the CDR3, the DNA is TGTGCCAGCAGTCCTGACAGGGGTAGAAATGAGCAGTTCTTC.

This clonotype was observed a handful of times. V and J are TRBV12-3 or TRBV12-4 and TRBJ1-1, with 9 bases matching TRBD1. V gave up 6 bases and J gave up 7 bases; unmatched junction bases: 18. CDR3 length: 17 amino acids. CDR3 protein: CASSPNTRTGAADEAFF. As DNA, the CDR3 is TGTGCCAGCAGCCCAAATACTCGGACAGGGGCCGCGGATGAAGCTTTCTTT.

This clonotype was picked up a small number of times. The chain has TRBV5-1 and TRBJ2-5, with D possibly being TRBD1 or TRBD2 (5 bases each). The germline gives CDR1 SGHRS, CDR2 YFSETQ. Trimming left V 7 bases short and J 2 bases short, with 15 bases between. This CDR3 spans 14 amino acids. Written as DNA, the CDR3 is TGCGCCAGCGCAACCACGTGGGGGCAAGAGACCCAGTACTTC. This sequence encodes CASATTWGQETQYF. Full variable domain (missing parts from reference TRBV5-1 and TRBJ2-5): KAGVTQTPRYLIKTRGQQVTLSCSPISGHRSVSWYQQTPGQGLQFLFEYFSETQRNKGNFPGRFSGRQFSNSRSEMNVSTLELGDSALYLCASATTWGQETQYFGPGTRLLVL.

This clonotype was seen ten or more times. The CDR3 sequence is CSVTGQGITYEQYF. The CDR3 region has the DNA TGCAGCGTTACGGGACAGGGGATAACCTACGAGCAGTACTTC. The V gene is TRBV29-1, the J gene TRBJ2-7, with TRBD1 matching 10 bases. The germline V gene has CDR1 SQVTM and CDR2 ANQGSEA. The junction had 6 bases not matched to a gene; V was cut back by 5 bases and J by 2 bases. This CDR3 has 14 residues.